The 26 T cell receptor beta chains listed next were all sequenced from one sample in a study of T cells in Graves' hyperthyroidism and ophthalmopathy. Researchers amplified the TCR beta CDR3 regions from RNA transcripts. A first-round RT-PCR of the TCR CDR3 used the HTBI primer set. TCRdb re-called the multiplex PCR reads through MiXCR, storing one row per CDR3 protein. The sample contains 350,000 to 400,000 distinct CDR3 sequences, more than 11% of which appear only once. The sample consisted of blood. The receptor set was obtained from a woman between 55 and 75 years old with Graves' hyperthyroidism.

This clonotype has ten or more counts. The chain links TRBV7-9 to TRBJ2-5; TRBD2 agrees at 7 bases. Germline V gene sequence: CDR1 SEHNR, CDR2 FQNEAQ (reference sequence). The V gene end was trimmed by 2 bases and the J gene end by 4 bases; junction bases not matched to a gene: 4. The CDR3 has 14 residues. Here the CDR3 DNA reads TGTGCCAGCAGCTTATTGGGGAGGGGAGAGACCCAGTACTTC. Its protein is CASSLLGRGETQYF. Based on the CDR3 plus reference TRBV7-9 and TRBJ2-5, the full variable domain is DTGVSQNPRHKITKRGQNVTFRCDPISEHNRLYWYRQTLGQGPEFLTYFQNEAQLEKSRLLSDRFSAERPKGSFSTLEIQRTEQGDSAMYLCASSLLGRGETQYFGPGTRLLVL.

The CDR3 DNA is TGCAGCGTTGAAGAGGGACAGGGCCTAAACATTCAGTACTTC. This gives the protein CSVEEGQGLNIQYF. V usage is TRBV29-1 and J usage is TRBJ2-4, with 9 bases matching TRBD1. Per germline, CDR1 SQVTM and CDR2 ANQGSEA. J was trimmed by 6 bases and V by 0 bases; bases with no gene match: 3. The length of the CDR3 is 14 residues.

This clonotype was picked up a small number of times. The V call is TRBV18, the J call TRBJ2-5, with TRBD2 matching 7 bases. V dropped 2 bases and J dropped 1; count of bases not matched to a gene: 13. The CDR3 runs to 18 residues. Germline assignment: CDR1 KGHSH and CDR2 LQKENI. The CDR3 DNA sequence: TGTGCCAGCTCACCAGTTTCGGCTGCAGCGGGACCCCAAGAGACCCAGTACTTC. Translating gives CASSPVSAAAGPQETQYF.

This clonotype was detected only once. In DNA, the CDR3 is TGCAGTGCCTTGGGACTAGCGGGAGGAGGCACAGATACGCAGTATTTT. It yields the protein CSALGLAGGGTDTQYF. This sequence joins TRBV20-1 and TRBJ2-3; 15 nucleotides align to TRBD2. CDR3 length equals 16 residues. CDR1 and CDR2 (germline): DFQATT, SNEGSKA (reference sequence). V was pared by 6 bases and J by 1 base, with 5 bases of the junction left unmatched.

V usage is TRBV20-1 and J usage is TRBJ2-3; D is tentatively TRBD1 or TRBD2 (6 bases each). Germline loops: CDR1 DFQATT, CDR2 SNEGSKA (reference sequence). V lost 3 bases to trimming and J lost 4 bases, with 14 bases between them. The CDR3 sequence is 14 residues long. CDR3 nucleotide sequence: TGCAGTGCTAGCCGGTGGGGGGCCGCAGATACGCAGTATTTT. It codes for CSASRWGAADTQYF.

This clonotype was observed a handful of times. The chain combines TRBV6-2 or TRBV6-3 with TRBJ2-5, with no clear D. The CDR3 consists of 16 residues. Germline V lookup: CDR1 MNHEY, CDR2 SVGEGT. V was pared by 5 bases and J by 5 bases, with 21 bases between. CDR3 sequence reads: CASSLPTTPSRETQYF. In DNA, the CDR3 is TGTGCCAGCAGTCTCCCGACAACACCTTCCCGGGAGACCCAGTACTTC.

Many counts were recorded for this clonotype. This chain uses TRBV7-8 with TRBJ1-1, with a weak D call TRBD1 (5 bases). This CDR3 has 14 amino acids. Germline lookup yields CDR1 SGHVS and CDR2 FQNEAQ. Trimming left V 3 bases short and J 8 bases short, with 16 bases between. DNA of the CDR3: TGTGCCAGCAGCTTGGGGCCGAAGCGAGCCGAAGCTTTCTTT. This codes for CASSLGPKRAEAFF.

A note on this clonotype: This may come from a read error, since a much larger clone is one base off. V usage is TRBV28 and J usage is TRBJ2-7; 8 bases map to TRBD1. V lost 4 bases and J lost 2; bases outside the gene matches: 10. This CDR3 contains 16 residues. From germline, CDR1 is MDHEN and CDR2 SYDVKM. The CDR3 DNA follows: TGTGCCAGCAGTTCCCTTCGGGACAGGAGCCCCTACGAGCAGTACTTC. This gives the protein CASSSLRDRSPYEQYF.

The V gene is TRBV6-5, the J gene TRBJ2-3; 7 bases are shared with TRBD1. The CDR3 spans 17 residues. Germline CDR1 and CDR2: MNHEY and SVGAGI. Germline trimming cut 0 bases from V and 4 bases from J; bases unmatched to any gene: 10. The CDR3 coding sequence is TGTGCCAGCAGTTACTCGATCACTACAGGGACAGCAGATACGCAGTATTTT. It translates to CASSYSITTGTADTQYF.

With respect to this clonotype: One base away lies a much larger clone, so this may be a sequencing read error. The CDR3 sequence is CAWSPGLAGHNEQYF. In DNA form, the CDR3 reads TGTGCCTGGAGCCCTGGACTAGCGGGGCACAATGAGCAGTACTTC. This chain uses TRBV30 with TRBJ2-1; 12 nucleotides align to TRBD2. The closer fit of TRBJ2-7 to the DNA end suggests the J call may be wrong. CDR3 size: 15 residues. Looked up from germline, CDR1 is GTSNPN and CDR2 is SVGIG (reference sequence).

This clonotype was found many times. The CDR3 DNA reads as TGTGCCAGCAGCTCCAACCACCAAACGTGGAATGAGCAGTTCTTC. It is translated as CASSSNHQTWNEQFF. The genes are TRBV11-2 and TRBJ2-1; D remains ambiguous. Trimming pared 4 bases from V and 7 bases from J, leaving 17 bases between. From germline, CDR1 is SGHAT and CDR2 FQNNGV. The CDR3 is 15 residues long.

V is TRBV7-2 and J is TRBJ1-2, with D unclear. Germline V gene sequence: CDR1 SGHTA, CDR2 FQGNSA. This CDR3 comprises 12 residues. Trimming took off 8 bases at V and 8 bases at J, with 15 bases between the two ends. DNA of the CDR3: TGTGCCAGCGGCGCCTACGAGGAAGGCTACACCTTC. This translates into CASGAYEEGYTF.

There are many counts of this clonotype. This chain joins TRBV2 and TRBJ2-1; perhaps TRBD2 as D (5 bases). The CDR3 extends over 16 amino acids. V lost 0 bases, J lost 3 bases, and 12 bases lay in between. In germline, CDR1 is SNHLY, CDR2 FYNNEI. CDR3 nucleotides: TGTGCCAGCAGTGAAGCGCTTCGGGGTAGCTACAATGAGCAGTTCTTC. This sequence encodes CASSEALRGSYNEQFF.

This clonotype was counted many times. The chain uses TRBV20-1 and TRBJ2-2; TRBD1 matches 8 bases. CDR1 is DFQATT, CDR2 SNEGSKA, per germline (reference sequence). After removal of 2 bases from V and 7 bases from J, the junction contained 9 bases not matched to a gene. The CDR3 covers 15 residues. The chain's CDR3 is CSARIQGATGGELFF. DNA of the CDR3: TGCAGTGCTAGAATCCAGGGGGCGACAGGCGGGGAGCTGTTTTTT.

This clonotype showed up just a few times. The gene calls are TRBV7-9 and TRBJ2-4; 12 nucleotides line up with TRBD2. The CDR3 sequence is 19 residues long. Looked up from germline, CDR1 is SEHNR and CDR2 is FQNEAQ (reference sequence). Trimming took 2 bases from V and 0 from J; bases not matched to a gene: 8. The CDR3 reads CASSLFRTSGELAKNIQYF. The CDR3 nucleotides are TGTGCCAGCAGCTTATTCAGGACTAGCGGGGAACTAGCCAAAAACATTCAGTACTTC.

Many counts were recorded for this clonotype. The chain is built from TRBV5-8 and TRBJ2-3; TRBD2 agrees at 8 bases. Germline loops: CDR1 SGHTS, CDR2 YDEGEE. The ends lost 4 bases at V and 5 bases at J; junction bases unmatched: 12. The CDR3 spans 16 residues. DNA for the CDR3: TGTGCCAGCAGCCCGCCCGTAGCGGGGAGTGGAGATACGCAGTATTTT. It is translated as CASSPPVAGSGDTQYF.

This clonotype was counted a few times. This chain uses TRBV9 with TRBJ2-3; maybe TRBD2 (5 bases). Trimming took off 3 bases at V and 0 bases at J, with 8 bases between the two ends. The CDR3 has 14 amino acids. Germline loops: CDR1 SGDLS, CDR2 YYNGEE. The CDR3 DNA reads as TGTGCCAGCAGCGGAGGACTTAGCACAGATACGCAGTATTTT. It is translated as CASSGGLSTDTQYF. The full variable domain, completed using reference TRBV9 and TRBJ2-3, is DSGVTQTPKHLITATGQRVTLRCSPRSGDLSVYWYQQSLDQGLQFLIQYYNGEERAKGNILERFSAQQFPDLHSELNLSSLELGDSALYFCASSGGLSTDTQYFGPGTRLTVL.

This clonotype was counted ten times or more. The genes are TRBV20-1 and TRBJ2-1; 8 bases agree with TRBD2. Germline-derived CDR1 and CDR2 are DFQATT and SNEGSKA (reference sequence). The CDR3 is 14 residues long. The CDR3 sequence: CVIAPSGSYNEQFF. The CDR3, as DNA: TGCGTAATCGCCCCGAGCGGGAGTTACAATGAGCAGTTCTTC.

This clonotype has a count of ten or more. This chain joins TRBV28 and TRBJ1-2; maybe TRBD1 (6 bases). Trimming pared 5 bases from V and 3 bases from J, leaving 10 bases between. Per the germline V gene, CDR1 is MDHEN and CDR2 is SYDVKM. The CDR3 loop spans 13 amino acids. The CDR3 coding sequence is TGTGCCAGCAGTATTGGACAGTACTATGGCTACACCTTC. Translating it yields CASSIGQYYGYTF.

The gene calls are TRBV28 and TRBJ1-6; D uncertain. This CDR3 region has 15 residues. Germline CDR1 reads MDHEN; CDR2 reads SYDVKM. Between the trimmed V and J ends, which lost 7 bases and 5 bases, there was a span of 15 bases. Written as DNA, the CDR3 is TGTGCCAGCACTCCCGGAAGTGTCGATAATTCACCCCTCCACTTT. Translation gives CASTPGSVDNSPLHF.

The genes are TRBV10-2 and TRBJ2-7, with TRBD1 matching 7 bases. V dropped 8 bases and J dropped 4; count of bases not matched to a gene: 5. Germline-derived CDR1 and CDR2 are WSHSY and SAAADI. This CDR3 region has 12 residues. The CDR3 loop is CASATGSYEQYF. CDR3 nucleotides: TGCGCCAGCGCGACAGGGTCATACGAGCAGTACTTC.

This clonotype has a count of ten or more. The chain carries TRBV11-3 and TRBJ2-5; D unclear. The CDR3 extends over 13 amino acids. Germline V gene sequence: CDR1 SGHNT, CDR2 YENEEA. V shed 5 bases and J shed 2 bases, with 9 bases lying between them. This chain's CDR3 is CASSRSRQETQYF. CDR3 sequence (DNA): TGTGCCAGCAGCCGGAGCCGTCAAGAGACCCAGTACTTC.

This clonotype was observed a single time. The chain's CDR3 is CASSWTSGWGTDTQYF. CDR3 nucleotide sequence: TGTGCCAGCAGCTGGACTAGCGGGTGGGGCACAGATACGCAGTATTTT. This sequence joins TRBV7-8 and TRBJ2-3, with 11 bases matching TRBD2. CDR1 and CDR2 from the germline V gene are SGHVS and FQNEAQ. Trimming cost V 4 bases and J 1 base; bases outside gene matches: 4. The CDR3 sequence is 16 residues long.

At least ten counts were recorded for this clonotype. The chain recombines TRBV20-1 with TRBJ2-2; 11 nucleotides agree with TRBD2. The CDR3 sequence is 17 residues long. J was trimmed by 1 base and V by 3 bases; bases with no gene match: 7. Germline CDR1 DFQATT, CDR2 SNEGSKA (reference sequence). The CDR3 region is CSARKLAGDLNTGELFF. The CDR3 DNA reads as TGCAGTGCTAGGAAACTAGCGGGAGACTTGAACACCGGGGAGCTGTTTTTT.

This clonotype was found many times. The chain employs TRBV12-3 or TRBV12-4 and TRBJ2-7, with D unresolved. This CDR3 comprises 12 residues. With 4 bases removed from V and 7 bases from J, the gap between germline ends came to 11 bases. CDR3 in DNA: TGTGCCAGCAGTTCCCCAACGGCAGAGCAGTACTTC. It is translated as CASSSPTAEQYF.

CDR3 in DNA: TGTGCCAGCAGCCAGAGGGGGCGGGGCACCGGGGAGCTGTTTTTT. Encoded protein: CASSQRGRGTGELFF. The chain joins TRBV3-1 to TRBJ2-2; D possibly corresponds to TRBD1 (7 bases). The CDR3 has 15 amino acids. V shed 3 bases and J shed 4 bases, with 12 bases lying between them. In germline, CDR1 is LGHDT, CDR2 YNNKEL (reference sequence).